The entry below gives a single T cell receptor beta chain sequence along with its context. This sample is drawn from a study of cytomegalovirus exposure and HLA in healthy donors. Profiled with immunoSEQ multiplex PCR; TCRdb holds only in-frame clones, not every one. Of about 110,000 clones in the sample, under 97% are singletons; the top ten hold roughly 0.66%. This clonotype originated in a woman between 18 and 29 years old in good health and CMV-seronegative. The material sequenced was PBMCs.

In nucleotides, the CDR3 is TGTGCCAGCAGCCCCGCCCCTAGCGCCCCTCCCCAGTACTTC. Its protein product is CASSPAPSAPPQYF. The V call is TRBV11-2, the J call TRBJ2-5, with D maybe TRBD2 (6 bases). V was shortened by 5 bases and J by 9 bases, with 19 bases between the two germline ends. Germline CDR1 reads SGHAT; CDR2 reads FQNNGV. CDR3 length: 14 residues.